This TCR beta chain was recovered during a study of blood T cells in healthy people across ages. It was with a sample-barcoded 5' primer and a J-beta primer mix that a second PCR of about 6 to 11 cycles was run. TCRdb analysed the 5' RACE reads with MiXCR anew, one entry per CDR3 protein. The sample has around 970,000 distinct CDR3 sequences; approximately 50% are singletons. Study results and caveats: When one million T cells were used, diversity estimates were thought to be underestimates.

A word on this clonotype: The antigen remains undetermined.

All donors came from Russia, were Caucasian and healthy, and spanned ages about 6 to 100. J gave up 2 bases and V 4 bases, and 4 bases lay outside the gene matches. This CDR3 is built from 15 residues. CDR1 SGDLS and CDR2 YYNGEE come from the germline V gene. The receptor was derived from a woman aged 60-75 years in good health. The V gene is TRBV9, the J gene TRBJ2-3; 10 bases match TRBD2. Sequenced input: blood. CDR3 nucleotide sequence: TGTGCCAGCAGCCAACTAGCGGGACTCACAGATACGCAGTATTTT. It codes for CASSQLAGLTDTQYF.